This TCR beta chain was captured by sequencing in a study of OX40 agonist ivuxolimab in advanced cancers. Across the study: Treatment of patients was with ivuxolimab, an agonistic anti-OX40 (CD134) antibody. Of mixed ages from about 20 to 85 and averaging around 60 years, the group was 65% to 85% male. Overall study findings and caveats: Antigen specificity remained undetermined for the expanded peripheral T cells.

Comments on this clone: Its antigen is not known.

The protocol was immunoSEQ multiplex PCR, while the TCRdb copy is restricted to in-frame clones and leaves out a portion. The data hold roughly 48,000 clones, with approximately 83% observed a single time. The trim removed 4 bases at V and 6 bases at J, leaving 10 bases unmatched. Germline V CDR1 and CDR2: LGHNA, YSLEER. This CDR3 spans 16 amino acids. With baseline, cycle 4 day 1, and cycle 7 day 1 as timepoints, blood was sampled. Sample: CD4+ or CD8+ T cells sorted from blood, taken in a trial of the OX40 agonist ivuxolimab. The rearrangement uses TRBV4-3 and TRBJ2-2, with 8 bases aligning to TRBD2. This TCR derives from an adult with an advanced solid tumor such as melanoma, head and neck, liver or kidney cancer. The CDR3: CASSLSGGLSSGELFF. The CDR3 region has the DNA TGCGCCAGCAGCCTTTCGGGGGGGCTTAGCTCCGGGGAGCTGTTTTTT.